This T cell receptor beta chain stems from a study of cytomegalovirus exposure and HLA in healthy donors. Overall study findings and caveats: From TCR beta sequences, most subjects' HLA-A and HLA-B alleles were reportedly predicted accurately.

In the PCR, 60 Vbeta and 13 Jbeta primers were used. The assay was immunoSEQ multiplex PCR, and TCRdb's table has in-frame clones only and misses some. The sample shows just over 150,000 clones, nearly 80% of them seen only once. CDR1 is SNHLY and CDR2 is FYNNEI in the germline V gene. V was pared by 2 bases and J by 16 bases, with 11 bases between. The CDR3 runs to 11 residues. With respect to this clone: The antigen remains undetermined.

The receptor comes from a woman between 45 and 60 years old in good health and CMV-seropositive. Sequenced: PBMCs. The chain employs TRBV2 and TRBJ1-4, with D perhaps matching TRBD1 (6 bases). The CDR3 DNA reads as TGTGCCAGCAGTGAAAGGGGGACGGCGTTTTTT. Translation: CASSERGTAFF.